The source of this TCR beta chain is a study of human CD8 memory T cell subsets. Study conclusions and caveats: The study sequenced T cell receptor beta chains alone.

The source of the PBMC was buffy coats of healthy donors. Comment on this clonotype: Its antigen is currently unknown.

TCR beta was sequenced from UMI-tagged 5' RACE libraries. TCRdb reprocessed the 5' RACE reads; each CDR3 protein has one entry and no DNA is given. The sample data list under 6,500 distinct CDR3 sequences. Germline V gene sequence: CDR1 LNHNV, CDR2 YYDKDF (reference sequence). CDR3 length: 15 amino acids. The origin of this receptor is a human donor in good health. The V gene is TRBV15, the J gene TRBJ2-1; without DNA, the TCRdb call of TRBD2 cannot be checked. The sequencing sample was made of CD8+ effector memory T cells (TEM) sorted from PBMCs. Sample subset: effector memory CD8 T cells, CCR7- CD45RO+ CD95+. The CDR3 loop is CATSRARGVGNEQFF.